The 27 T cell receptor beta chains reported below all come from one sample, sequenced in a study of tumor and adjacent non-tumor tissue in lung cancer. The template was RNA from unsorted bulk tissue. The library came from three nested PCR rounds adapted from ARM-PCR protocols. TCRdb used MiXCR to reprocess the multiplex PCR reads, holding one entry per CDR3 protein. This sample has some 100,000 distinct CDR3 sequences; roughly 80% occur once, and the top ten carry around a third. The sequenced sample was lung tumor tissue. These receptors came from a woman aged 60 to 75 with non-small cell lung cancer.

A remark on this clonotype: The conserved phenylalanine or tryptophan is not found at the CDR3 terminus, so this likely reflects a read error. The genes are TRBV11-3 and TRBJ1-4; D is unresolved. The length of the CDR3 is 17 residues. Germline V CDR1 and CDR2: SGHNT, YENEEA. Trimming took off 3 bases at V and 0 bases at J, with 14 bases between the two ends. CDR3 residues: CASSFNSRAATNEKLFL. The CDR3 nucleotides are TGTGCCAGCAGCTTTAACAGCCGAGCTGCAACTAATGAAAAACTGTTTCTT.

A remark on this clonotype: An end of the junction does not agree with germline; a read error may underlie this. V usage is TRBV11-3 and J usage is TRBJ2-2; a weak D match, TRBD1 (7 bases). CDR3 length equals 15 residues. The germline CDR1 and CDR2 sequences are SGHNT and YENEEA. The CDR3 loop reads CASSPAGTVGGKLFF. Written as DNA, the CDR3 is TGTGCCAGCAGCCCCGCCGGGACAGTGGGCGGGAAGCTGTTCTTT. Full variable domain (rest looked up from reference TRBV11-3 and TRBJ2-2): EAGVVQSPRYKIIEKKQPVAFWCNPISGHNTLYWYLQNLGQGPELLIRYENEEAVDDSQLPKDRFSAERLKGVDSTLKIQPAELGDSAVYLCASSPAGTVGGKLFFGEGSRLTVL.

About this clonotype: The junction departs from the called germline gene at one end, perhaps through a read error. This chain uses TRBV11-2 with TRBJ2-7; the D is unclear. The CDR3 runs 10 residues. Per germline, CDR1 SGHAT and CDR2 FQNNGV. The CDR3: CAGSLYERYF. CDR3 in DNA: TGTGCCGGCAGCTTATACGAGCGGTACTTC.

This clonotype was seen more than once but under ten times. The chain has TRBV7-3 and TRBJ2-3; no firm D call. V shed 2 bases and J shed 0 bases, with 12 bases lying between them. The CDR3 is 16 residues long. Per germline, CDR1 SGHTA and CDR2 FQGTGA. The CDR3 DNA sequence: TGTGCCAGCAGCTTAGGTCCCGAACGCAGCACAGATACGCAGTATTTT. Its protein product is CASSLGPERSTDTQYF.

On this clonotype itself: One end of the junction varies from germline; a read error may be responsible. The chain employs TRBV20-1 and TRBJ2-2, with D perhaps matching TRBD1 (6 bases). CDR1 is DFQATT and CDR2 is SNEGSKA in the germline V gene (reference sequence). CDR3 size: 12 residues. DNA for the CDR3: TGCAATGCTAGTGGGGGCATCGGGGAGCTGCTTTTT. Amino acid sequence: CNASGGIGELLF.

This clonotype was counted a single time. At one boundary the junction diverges from the germline segment, which might be a read error. The J gene is TRBJ1-1, the V gene TRBV20-1; no reliable D call. This CDR3 is 15 amino acids long. Germline V gene lookup returns CDR1 DFQATT and CDR2 SNEGSKA (reference sequence). CDR3 DNA sequence: TGCAGTGCTAGAGAGCCGGAGGCTCGTCGGACTGATGCTTTCTTT. Its translation: CSAREPEARRTDAFF.

This clonotype was observed a single time. The conserved phenylalanine or tryptophan normally closing the CDR3 is absent here, so this likely arose from a read error. The rearrangement joins TRBV29-1 to TRBJ1-1, with 7 bases lining up with TRBD1. There are 13 residues in the CDR3. V dropped 7 bases and J dropped 0; count of bases not matched to a gene: 5. Germline lookup yields CDR1 SQVTM and CDR2 ANQGSEA. CDR3 protein: CSGRQGLNTEAFY. The CDR3 region has the DNA TGCAGCGGTCGACAGGGTTTGAACACTGAAGCTTTCTAT.

This clonotype was seen once. The chain has TRBV6-2 or TRBV6-3 and TRBJ2-3; D is unclear. V lost 2 bases and J lost 2, with 11 bases in between. The CDR3 has 15 amino acids. From germline, CDR1 is MNHEY and CDR2 SVGEGT. CDR3 coding DNA: TGTGCCAGCAGTTACCTGCGTATTAACACAGATACGCAGTATTTT. Its protein is CASSYLRINTDTQYF.

Only one count was recorded for this clonotype. The V and J genes are TRBV12-3 or TRBV12-4 and TRBJ2-2; D gene ambiguous. This CDR3 is built from 16 residues. V was clipped by 10 bases and J by 0 bases, with 18 bases between them. The CDR3 is CANRPRDASNTGELFF. The CDR3 nucleotides are TGTGCCAACAGACCGCGTGACGCTTCGAACACCGGGGAGCTGTTTTTT.

Comments on this clonotype: A much larger clone lies a single base off, so this may be a read error. V usage is TRBV6-2 or TRBV6-3 and J usage is TRBJ2-5; 10 bases map to TRBD1. Germline V CDR1 and CDR2: MNHEY, SVGEGT. CDR3 length equals 17 residues. CDR3 residues: CVSSYPVGDRGRETQYF. CDR3 DNA sequence: TGTGTCAGCAGTTACCCGGTTGGGGACAGGGGACGGGAGACCCAGTACTTC.

Concerning this clonotype itself: The CDR3 ends on some other residue instead of the conserved phenylalanine or tryptophan, so this is likely a read error. The V call is TRBV11-1, the J call TRBJ1-1, with a weak D call TRBD1 (5 bases). Trimming left V 11 bases short and J 2 bases short, with 15 bases between. This CDR3 contains 13 residues. CDR1 and CDR2 from the germline V gene are SGHAT and FQDESV (reference sequence). CDR3 region: CARGRDRNTEAFL. The CDR3 DNA is TGTGCCCGCGGCCGGGACCGCAACACTGAAGCTTTCCTT.

Many counts were recorded for this clonotype. The gene calls are TRBV4-3 and TRBJ1-2; D unclear. CDR3 length: 15 residues. Trimming left V 2 bases short and J 6 bases short, with 16 bases between. Per germline, CDR1 LGHNA and CDR2 YSLEER. CDR3: CASSQPDVPSHGYTF. The DNA of the CDR3 is TGCGCCAGCAGCCAACCGGACGTGCCATCGCATGGCTACACCTTC.

A note on this clonotype: It may be a read error: a sequence one base away is much more abundant. The chain links TRBV5-1 to TRBJ2-2, with TRBD2 as a possible D gene (6 bases). This CDR3 comprises 15 residues. The germline gives CDR1 SGHRS, CDR2 YFSETQ. The CDR3 nucleotides read TGCGCCAGCAGCTTCGGCGGGGTGAACACCGGGGAGCCGTTTTTT. It is translated as CASSFGGVNTGEPFF.

This clonotype showed up just once. The V gene is TRBV29-1, the J gene TRBJ2-4, with TRBD2 matching 13 bases. The CDR3 runs 18 residues. Germline trimming cut 7 bases from V and 0 bases from J; bases unmatched to any gene: 12. CDR1 and CDR2 (germline): SQVTM, ANQGSEA. The CDR3 bases are TGCAGCGCCGTCTTAGGACTAGCGGGGGCCATAGCCAAAAACATTCAGTACTTC. It translates to CSAVLGLAGAIAKNIQYF.

In the case of this clonotype: This could be a read error, since a much larger clone is one nucleotide away. This chain connects TRBV12-3 or TRBV12-4 to TRBJ2-5, with TRBD1 identical over 9 bases. The CDR3 loop spans 15 amino acids. As DNA, the CDR3 is TGTGCCTGCAGTAGAGGGGGACAGGGAACGGAGACCCAGTACTTC. Its translation is CACSRGGQGTETQYF.

A note on this clonotype: A much larger clonotype is one base distant, so this may be a read error. The chain links TRBV20-1 to TRBJ2-7, with D maybe TRBD1 (6 bases). Germline assignment: CDR1 DFQATT and CDR2 SNEGSKA (reference sequence). The V and J ends lost 1 base and 7 bases respectively, with 20 bases between them. There are 15 residues in the CDR3. The CDR3 is CSARVAGTWVGEQYF. Written as DNA, the CDR3 is TGCAGTGCTAGAGTTGCCGGGACATGGGTCGGGGAGCAGTACTTC.

With regard to this clonotype: Germline and junction disagree at one end, which may indicate a read error. This chain uses TRBV25-1 with TRBJ2-1, with D tentatively TRBD1 or TRBD2 (6 bases each). This CDR3 is built from 16 residues. In germline, CDR1 is MGHDK, CDR2 SYGVNS. CDR3 DNA sequence: TGTGCAAGCAGTGAATTGTTGGCTAGGGGGGATAATGAGCAGTTCTTC. Protein product: CASSELLARGDNEQFF.

Details on this clonotype: One end of the junction does not line up with germline, which may come from a read error. This chain uses TRBV11-1 with TRBJ2-3, with D perhaps being TRBD1 or TRBD2 (5 bases each). Germline assignment: CDR1 SGHAT and CDR2 FQDESV (reference sequence). The CDR3 is made up of 15 amino acids. DNA of the CDR3: TGTGCCAGCGGGGGTCACTTCTCTAGCACAAATACGCAGTATTTT. Translating it yields CASGGHFSSTNTQYF.

This clonotype was observed a handful of times. An end of the junction does not agree with germline; a read error may underlie this. The chain joins TRBV20-1 to TRBJ2-7; 8 positions match TRBD2. The germline gives CDR1 DFQATT, CDR2 SNEGSKA (reference sequence). CDR3 size: 15 residues. Here the CDR3 reads CRAATTSGSSYEQYF. The CDR3 bases are TGCCGTGCTGCTACTACTAGCGGCAGCTCCTACGAGCAGTACTTC.

A single count supports this clonotype. This clone may be a read error of a much larger clone one base away. The rearrangement links TRBV6-1 to TRBJ1-5; D gene uncertain. The CDR3 is 15 amino acids. The germline gives CDR1 MNHNS, CDR2 SASEGT. V was cut by 3 bases and J by 7 bases, with 16 bases left in between. Written as DNA, the CDR3 is TGTGCCAGCAGTGACGGGAGCTCGGAAAGCCAGCCCCAGCATTTT. This sequence encodes CASSDGSSESQPQHF.

As to this clonotype: The junction differs from germline at one of its ends, possibly a read error. V gene TRBV11-3 combines with J gene TRBJ1-1, with a tentative D call TRBD1 (5 bases). The CDR3 loop spans 18 amino acids. Germline V gene lookup returns CDR1 SGHNT and CDR2 YENEEA. DNA of the CDR3: TGTGTCAGCAACTTAATTGGGCTGCCGGGACGGATGAACACTGAAGCTTTCTTT. It specifies CVSNLIGLPGRMNTEAFF.

The chain joins TRBV19 to TRBJ1-5; D possibly corresponds to TRBD1 (6 bases). This CDR3 comprises 15 residues. The V end was cut by 2 bases, the J end by 0 bases, with 8 bases between. CDR1 LNHDA and CDR2 SQIVND come from the germline V gene (reference sequence). Here the CDR3 DNA reads TGTGCCAGTAGTATAACAGGGTATAGCAATCAGCCCCAGCATTTT. Translation: CASSITGYSNQPQHF. Full variable domain (rest looked up from reference TRBV19 and TRBJ1-5): DGGITQSPKYLFRKEGQNVTLSCEQNLNHDAMYWYRQDPGQGLRLIYYSQIVNDFQKGDIAEGYSVSREKKESFPLTVTSAQKNPTAFYLCASSITGYSNQPQHFGDGTRLSIL.

Worth noting for this clonotype: A junction boundary mismatches the germline segment, possibly from a read error. This chain links TRBV9 with TRBJ1-1; 7 bases are a match to TRBD1. Germline V gives CDR1 SGDLS, CDR2 YYNGEE. This CDR3 is 14 amino acids long. Here the CDR3 reads CASIVEGQNTEAFF. The CDR3 nucleotides read TGTGCCAGCATCGTGGAGGGACAGAACACTGAGGCTTTCTTT.

Points on this clonotype: The final CDR3 position lacks the conserved phenylalanine or tryptophan, pointing to a likely read error. The chain joins TRBV20-1 to TRBJ1-2, with 10 bases fitting TRBD1. From germline, CDR1 is DFQATT and CDR2 SNEGSKA (reference sequence). The CDR3 has 12 amino acids. The J segment lost 8 bases and the V segment lost 6 bases, leaving 6 bases of the junction unmatched. The CDR3 loop is CSAGQGRDGYTL. The CDR3 nucleotides read TGCAGTGCGGGACAGGGGAGGGACGGCTACACCTTA.

Points on this clonotype: The junction departs from the called germline gene at one end, perhaps through a read error. This chain connects TRBV11-1 to TRBJ2-7, with TRBD1 as a possible D gene (9 bases). CDR3 length equals 16 residues. Germline V lookup: CDR1 SGHAT, CDR2 FQDESV (reference sequence). CDR3 nucleotides: TGTGCCAGGAGCTTAGCGGGACAGGGCGGATCCTACGAGCAGTACTTC. Its protein product is CARSLAGQGGSYEQYF.

Comments on this clonotype: This may come from a read error, since a much larger clone is one base off. Lacking the conserved final phenylalanine or tryptophan, this CDR3 likely reflects a read error. The chain links TRBV13 to TRBJ1-2, with D unclear. The CDR3 loop spans 18 amino acids. Trimming removed 5 bases from V and 1 base from J, with 23 bases in between. Germline V gene data show CDR1 as PRHDT and CDR2 as FYEKMQ (reference sequence). The CDR3 is CASSPERRHNTFNYGYTI. The CDR3 region has the DNA TGTGCCAGCAGCCCCGAAAGGAGACACAACACGTTTAACTATGGCTACACCATC.

Note on this clonotype: This may be a read error, as it is one base from a much larger clone. This chain links TRBV29-1 with TRBJ1-1, with D perhaps matching TRBD1 (5 bases). This CDR3 is built from 12 residues. Germline V gene sequence: CDR1 SQVTM, CDR2 ANQGSEA. In DNA, the CDR3 is TGCAACGCCCGACAGTTCGACACTGAAGCTTTCTTT. Translating it yields CNARQFDTEAFF.